This TCR beta chain is from a study of cytomegalovirus exposure and HLA in healthy donors. Study-level results: Reported performance of the classifier showed diagnosis of cytomegalovirus status with high specificity and sensitivity.

Worth noting for this clone: What it binds is not known.

Amplification used 60 Vbeta primers and 13 Jbeta primers. Measured with immunoSEQ multiplex PCR; TCRdb has only the in-frame clones, and not every one. The sample has more than 70,000 clones; roughly two thirds are singletons. Whereas donors were nominally healthy upon sampling, unrecorded immune exposures were probable. The receptor was derived from a middle-aged man in good health and CMV-seropositive. Sample: PBMCs.

CDR3 DNA sequence: TGCAGCGTTGAAGATCCCGCGTCGGAGGGCCCAGATACGCAGTATTTT. Translating it yields CSVEDPASEGPDTQYF. This chain joins TRBV29-1 and TRBJ2-3, with D possibly being TRBD2 (6 bases). Per the germline V gene, CDR1 is SQVTM and CDR2 is ANQGSEA. Trimming shortened V by 0 bases and J by 4 bases, and 17 bases separated the two germline ends. This CDR3 has 16 amino acids.